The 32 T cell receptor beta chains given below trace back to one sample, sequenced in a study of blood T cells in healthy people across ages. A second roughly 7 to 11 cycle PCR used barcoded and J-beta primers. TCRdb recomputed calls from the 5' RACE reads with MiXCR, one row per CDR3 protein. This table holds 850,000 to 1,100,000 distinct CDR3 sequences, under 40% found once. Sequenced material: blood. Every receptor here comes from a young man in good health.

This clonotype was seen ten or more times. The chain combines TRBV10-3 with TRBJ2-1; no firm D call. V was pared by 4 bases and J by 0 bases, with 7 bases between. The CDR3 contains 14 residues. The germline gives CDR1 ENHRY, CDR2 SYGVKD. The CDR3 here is CAISGGSSYNEQFF. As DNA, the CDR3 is TGTGCCATCAGTGGAGGTAGCTCCTACAATGAGCAGTTCTTC.

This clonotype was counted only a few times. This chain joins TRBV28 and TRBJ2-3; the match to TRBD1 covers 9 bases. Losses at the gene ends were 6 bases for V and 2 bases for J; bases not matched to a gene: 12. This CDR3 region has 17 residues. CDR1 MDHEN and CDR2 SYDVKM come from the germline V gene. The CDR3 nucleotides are TGTGCCAGCAGAGACGACAGGGGGGGAACTAACACAGATACGCAGTATTTT. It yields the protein CASRDDRGGTNTDTQYF. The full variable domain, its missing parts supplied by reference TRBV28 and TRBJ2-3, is DVKVTQSSRYLVKRTGEKVFLECVQDMDHENMFWYRQDPGLGLRLIYFSYDVKMKEKGDIPEGYSVSREKKERFSLILESASTNQTSMYLCASRDDRGGTNTDTQYFGPGTRLTVL.

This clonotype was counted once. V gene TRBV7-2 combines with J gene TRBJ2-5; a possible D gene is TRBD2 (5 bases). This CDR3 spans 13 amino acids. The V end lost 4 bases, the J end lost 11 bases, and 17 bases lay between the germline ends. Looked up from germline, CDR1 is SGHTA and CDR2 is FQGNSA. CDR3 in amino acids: CASSSGIHNEQYF. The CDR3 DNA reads TGTGCCAGCAGCTCCGGGATTCACAATGAGCAGTACTTC.

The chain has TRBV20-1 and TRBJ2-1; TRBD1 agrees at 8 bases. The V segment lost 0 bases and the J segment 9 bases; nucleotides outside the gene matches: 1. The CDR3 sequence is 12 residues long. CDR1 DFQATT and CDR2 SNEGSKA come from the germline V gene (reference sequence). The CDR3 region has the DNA TGCAGTGCTAGAGACAGGGGGCGTGAGCAGTTCTTC. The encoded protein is CSARDRGREQFF.

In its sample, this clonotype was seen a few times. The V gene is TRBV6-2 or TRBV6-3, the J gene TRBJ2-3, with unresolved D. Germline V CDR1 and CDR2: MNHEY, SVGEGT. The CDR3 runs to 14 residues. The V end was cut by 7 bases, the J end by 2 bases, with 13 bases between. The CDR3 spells CASTRSTVTDTQYF. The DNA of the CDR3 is TGTGCCAGCACCCGGAGTACAGTCACAGATACGCAGTATTTT.

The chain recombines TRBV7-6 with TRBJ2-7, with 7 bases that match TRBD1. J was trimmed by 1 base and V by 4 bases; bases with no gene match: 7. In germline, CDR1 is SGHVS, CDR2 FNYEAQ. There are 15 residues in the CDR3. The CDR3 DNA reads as TGTGCCAGCAGCTCCGAGGCAGGGGGATCCTACGAGCAGTACTTC. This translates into CASSSEAGGSYEQYF.

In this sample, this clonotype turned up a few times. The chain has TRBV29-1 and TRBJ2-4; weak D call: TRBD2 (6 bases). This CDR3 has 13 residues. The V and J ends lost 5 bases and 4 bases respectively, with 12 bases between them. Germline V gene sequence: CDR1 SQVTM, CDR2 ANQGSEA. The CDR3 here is CSVIGRGKNIQYF. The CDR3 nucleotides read TGCAGCGTTATAGGACGGGGGAAAAACATTCAGTACTTC. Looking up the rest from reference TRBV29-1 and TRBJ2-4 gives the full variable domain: SAVISQKPSRDICQRGTSLTIQCQVDSQVTMMFWYRQQPGQSLTLIATANQGSEATYESGFVIDKFPISRPNLTFSTLTVSNMSPEDSSIYLCSVIGRGKNIQYFGAGTRLSVL.

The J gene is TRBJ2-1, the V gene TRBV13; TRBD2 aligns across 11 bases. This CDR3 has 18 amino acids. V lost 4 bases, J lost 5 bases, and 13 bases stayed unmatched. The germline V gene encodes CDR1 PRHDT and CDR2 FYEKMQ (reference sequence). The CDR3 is CASSYGLAGPSYHNEQFF. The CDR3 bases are TGTGCCAGCAGCTATGGACTAGCGGGCCCGAGCTATCACAATGAGCAGTTCTTC. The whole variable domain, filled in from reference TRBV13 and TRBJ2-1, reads AAGVIQSPRHLIKEKRETATLKCYPIPRHDTVYWYQQGPGQDPQFLISFYEKMQSDKGSIPDRFSAQQFSDYHSELNMSSLELGDSALYFCASSYGLAGPSYHNEQFFGPGTRLTVL.

CDR3 in DNA: TGTGCCAGCAGGGGGACGTCCTCTGGCTACACCTTC. Protein sequence: CASRGTSSGYTF. The chain uses TRBV12-3 or TRBV12-4 and TRBJ1-2, with D possibly TRBD1 on 5 matching bases. This CDR3 comprises 12 residues. Trimming stripped 6 bases from V and 7 bases from J, with 12 bases between.

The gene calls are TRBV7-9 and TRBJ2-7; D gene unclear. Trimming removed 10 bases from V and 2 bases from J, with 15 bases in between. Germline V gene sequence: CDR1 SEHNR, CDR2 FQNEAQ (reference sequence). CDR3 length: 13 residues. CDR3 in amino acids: CATEKRAPYEQYF. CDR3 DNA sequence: TGTGCCACCGAAAAAAGGGCGCCCTACGAGCAGTACTTC. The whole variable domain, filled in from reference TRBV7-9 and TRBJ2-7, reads DTGVSQNPRHKITKRGQNVTFRCDPISEHNRLYWYRQTLGQGPEFLTYFQNEAQLEKSRLLSDRFSAERPKGSFSTLEIQRTEQGDSAMYLCATEKRAPYEQYFGPGTRLTVT.

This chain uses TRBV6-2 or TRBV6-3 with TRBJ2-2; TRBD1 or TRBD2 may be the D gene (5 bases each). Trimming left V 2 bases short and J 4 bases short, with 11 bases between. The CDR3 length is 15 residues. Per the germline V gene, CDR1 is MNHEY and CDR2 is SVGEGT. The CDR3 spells CASSYMGEGTGELFF. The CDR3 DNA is TGTGCCAGCAGTTACATGGGGGAAGGCACCGGGGAGCTGTTTTTT.

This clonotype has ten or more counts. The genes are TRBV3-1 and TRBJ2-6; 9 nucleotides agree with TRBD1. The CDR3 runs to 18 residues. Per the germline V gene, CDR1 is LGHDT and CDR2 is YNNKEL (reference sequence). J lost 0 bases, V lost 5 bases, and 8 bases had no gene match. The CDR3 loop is CASSYTGGRSSGANVLTF. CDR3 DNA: TGTGCCAGCAGCTATACAGGGGGCAGGAGCTCTGGGGCCAACGTCCTGACTTTC.

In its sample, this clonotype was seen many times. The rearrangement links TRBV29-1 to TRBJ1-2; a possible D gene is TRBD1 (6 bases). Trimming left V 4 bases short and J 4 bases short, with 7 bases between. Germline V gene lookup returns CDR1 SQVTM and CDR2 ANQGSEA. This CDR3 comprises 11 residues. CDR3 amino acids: CSVGGGYGYTF. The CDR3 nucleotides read TGCAGCGTTGGAGGGGGCTATGGCTACACCTTC.

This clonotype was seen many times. DNA of the CDR3: TGTGCCATCAGTCGGGACAGTAACTATGGCTACACCTTC. Protein: CAISRDSNYGYTF. J is TRBJ1-2 and V is TRBV10-3; 7 bases map to TRBD1. The CDR3 covers 13 residues. Germline CDR1 ENHRY, CDR2 SYGVKD. J lost 1 base, V lost 5 bases, and 1 base had no gene match.

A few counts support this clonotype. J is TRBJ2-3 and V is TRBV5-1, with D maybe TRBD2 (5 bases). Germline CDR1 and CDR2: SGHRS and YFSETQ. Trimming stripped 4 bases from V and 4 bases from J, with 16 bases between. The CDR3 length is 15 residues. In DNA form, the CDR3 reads TGCGCCAGCAGCCCTCGAGGGAGTAAAGCAGATACGCAGTATTTT. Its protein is CASSPRGSKADTQYF.

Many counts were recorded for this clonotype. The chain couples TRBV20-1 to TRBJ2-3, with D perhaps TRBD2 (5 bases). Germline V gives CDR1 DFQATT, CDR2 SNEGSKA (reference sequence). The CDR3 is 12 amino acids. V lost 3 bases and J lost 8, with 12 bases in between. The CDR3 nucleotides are TGCAGTGCTAGCCGGGGATCAAGTACGCAGTATTTT. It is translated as CSASRGSSTQYF.

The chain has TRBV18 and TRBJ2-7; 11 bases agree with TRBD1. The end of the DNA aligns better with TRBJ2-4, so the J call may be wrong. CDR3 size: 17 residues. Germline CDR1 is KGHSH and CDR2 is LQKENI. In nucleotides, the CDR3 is TGTGCCAGCTCTCCCGGGACAGGGGGGAACCGACCCACCATTCAGTACTTC. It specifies CASSPGTGGNRPTIQYF.

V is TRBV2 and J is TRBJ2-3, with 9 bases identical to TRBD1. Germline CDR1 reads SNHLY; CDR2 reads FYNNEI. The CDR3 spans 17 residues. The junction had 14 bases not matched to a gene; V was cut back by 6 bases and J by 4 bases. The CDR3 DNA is TGTGCCAGCAGCGTTACAACCGGGACAGGGTATTCAGATACGCAGTATTTT. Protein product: CASSVTTGTGYSDTQYF.

The CDR3 spells CASSVGDSPNTDTQYF. DNA for the CDR3: TGTGCCAGCAGCGTAGGAGACAGCCCTAACACAGATACGCAGTATTTT. V and J are TRBV9 and TRBJ2-3, with D tentatively TRBD1 (5 bases). The V gene lost 0 bases and the J gene lost 2 bases, with 13 bases spanning the gap. From germline, CDR1 is SGDLS and CDR2 YYNGEE. The length of the CDR3 is 16 residues.

CDR3 in amino acids: CASNRQGSTDTQYF. CDR3 nucleotides: TGTGCCAGCAACCGTCAGGGGAGCACAGATACGCAGTATTTT. The chain has TRBV2 and TRBJ2-3; a weak D match, TRBD1 (6 bases). V was cut by 7 bases and J by 0 bases, with 11 bases left in between. The CDR3 length is 14 residues. Per the germline V gene, CDR1 is SNHLY and CDR2 is FYNNEI. The complete variable domain, with remaining parts taken from reference TRBV2 and TRBJ2-3, reads EPEVTQTPSHQVTQMGQEVILRCVPISNHLYFYWYRQILGQKVEFLVSFYNNEISEKSEIFDDQFSVERPDGSNFTLKIRSTKLEDSAMYFCASNRQGSTDTQYFGPGTRLTVL.

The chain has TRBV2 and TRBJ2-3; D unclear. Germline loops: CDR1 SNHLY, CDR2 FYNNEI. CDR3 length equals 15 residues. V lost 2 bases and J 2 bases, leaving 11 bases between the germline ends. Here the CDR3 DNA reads TGTGCCAGCAGTGAATGGGCAGCAGCCACAGATACGCAGTATTTT. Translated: CASSEWAAATDTQYF.

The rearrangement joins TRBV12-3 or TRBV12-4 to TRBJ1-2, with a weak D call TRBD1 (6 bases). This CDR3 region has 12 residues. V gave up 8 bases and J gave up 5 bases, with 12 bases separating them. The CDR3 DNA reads TGTGCCAGCGGACAGCGCCTTTATGGCTACACCTTC. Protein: CASGQRLYGYTF.

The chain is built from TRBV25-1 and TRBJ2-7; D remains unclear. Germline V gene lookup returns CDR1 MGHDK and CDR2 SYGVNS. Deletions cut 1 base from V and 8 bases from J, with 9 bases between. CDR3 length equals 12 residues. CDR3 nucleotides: TGTGCCAGCAGTGAATCCGGCCCTCAGCAGTACTTC. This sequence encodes CASSESGPQQYF.

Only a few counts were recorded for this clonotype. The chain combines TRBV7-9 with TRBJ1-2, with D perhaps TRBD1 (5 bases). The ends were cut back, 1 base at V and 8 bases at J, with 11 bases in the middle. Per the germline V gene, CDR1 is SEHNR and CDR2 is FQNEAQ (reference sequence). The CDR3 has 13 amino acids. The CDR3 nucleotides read TGTGCCAGCAGCTTAGTGGGGGACGGCGGCTACACCTTC. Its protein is CASSLVGDGGYTF.

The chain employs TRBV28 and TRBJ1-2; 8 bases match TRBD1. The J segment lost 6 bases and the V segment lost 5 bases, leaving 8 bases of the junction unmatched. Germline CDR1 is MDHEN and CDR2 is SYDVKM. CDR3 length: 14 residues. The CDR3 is CASSPRTGWNGYTF. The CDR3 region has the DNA TGTGCCAGCAGTCCCCGGACAGGGTGGAATGGCTACACCTTC.

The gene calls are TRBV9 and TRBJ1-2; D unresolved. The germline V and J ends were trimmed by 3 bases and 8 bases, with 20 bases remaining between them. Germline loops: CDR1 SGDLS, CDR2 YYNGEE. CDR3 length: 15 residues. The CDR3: CASSGAPWRREGYTF. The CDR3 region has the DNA TGTGCCAGCAGCGGGGCCCCCTGGAGACGAGAAGGCTACACCTTC.

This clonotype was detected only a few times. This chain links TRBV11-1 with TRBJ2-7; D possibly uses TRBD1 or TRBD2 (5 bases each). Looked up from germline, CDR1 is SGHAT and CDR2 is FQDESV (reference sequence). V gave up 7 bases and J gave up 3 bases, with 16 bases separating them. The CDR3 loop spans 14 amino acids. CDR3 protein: CASNSGTEIYEQYF. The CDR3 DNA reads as TGTGCCAGCAACTCCGGGACGGAGATCTACGAGCAGTACTTC.

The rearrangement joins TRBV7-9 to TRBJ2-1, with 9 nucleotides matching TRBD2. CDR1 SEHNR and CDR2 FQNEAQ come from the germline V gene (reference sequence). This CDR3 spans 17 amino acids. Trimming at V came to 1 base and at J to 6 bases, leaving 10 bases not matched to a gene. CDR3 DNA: TGTGCCAGCAGCTTAGATCGCGGGGGGGCTGGACGCAATGAGCAGTTCTTC. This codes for CASSLDRGGAGRNEQFF.

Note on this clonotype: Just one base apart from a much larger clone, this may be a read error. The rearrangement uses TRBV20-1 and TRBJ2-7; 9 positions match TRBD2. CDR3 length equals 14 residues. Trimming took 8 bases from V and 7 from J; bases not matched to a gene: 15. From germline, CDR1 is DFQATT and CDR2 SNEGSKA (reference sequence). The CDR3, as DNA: TGCAGTCTCCTAGCGGGGCTACTGTGGAATGAGCAGTACTTC. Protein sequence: CSLLAGLLWNEQYF.

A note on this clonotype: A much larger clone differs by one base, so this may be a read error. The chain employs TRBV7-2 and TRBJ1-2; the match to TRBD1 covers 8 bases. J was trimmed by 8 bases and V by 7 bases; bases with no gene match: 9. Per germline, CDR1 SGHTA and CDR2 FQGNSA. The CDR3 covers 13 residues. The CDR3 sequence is CASTSQDRGGYTF. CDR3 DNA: TGTGCCAGCACGTCACAAGACAGGGGCGGCTACACCTTC.

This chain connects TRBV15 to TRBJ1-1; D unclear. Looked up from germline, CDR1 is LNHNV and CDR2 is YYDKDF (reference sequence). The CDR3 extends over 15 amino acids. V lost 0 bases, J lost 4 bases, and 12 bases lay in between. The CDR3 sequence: CATSRDVAKGTEAFF. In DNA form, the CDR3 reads TGTGCCACCAGCAGAGATGTGGCGAAGGGCACTGAAGCTTTCTTT.

CDR3 sequence (DNA): TGCAGTGCTATAAGCAAAGGGGGGACAGGATTAAATGAAAAACTGTTTTTT. It codes for CSAISKGGTGLNEKLFF. The chain combines TRBV20-1 with TRBJ1-4, with 8 bases matching TRBD1. The trim removed 4 bases at V and 5 bases at J, leaving 15 bases unmatched. The CDR3 is 17 amino acids. The germline V gene encodes CDR1 DFQATT and CDR2 SNEGSKA (reference sequence).